This TCR beta chain derives from a study of response to subunit inactivated influenza vaccine. This clonotype has only a few counts. The target antigen is unknown. Study-wide findings and caveats: Every seasonal influenza vaccination brings in few new T cells, the authors suggested.

TCRdb redid the calling of the RT-PCR reads with MiXCR, one entry per CDR3 protein. Altogether around 760,000 distinct CDR3 sequences are present, roughly 13% being singletons, with the ten largest covering 5.5% to 7%. This clonotype was sampled from a man aged 50 to 59 who received an inactivated influenza vaccine. The sample here was PBMCs from blood, taken roughly 2 weeks before vaccination.

The chain's CDR3 is CASRRQGVGVNSGANVLTF. CDR3 sequence (DNA): TGTGCCAGCAGACGCCAGGGGGTCGGGGTGAACTCTGGGGCCAACGTCCTGACTTTC. The chain recombines TRBV6-1 with TRBJ2-6, with TRBD1 matching over 7 bases. Germline V gene lookup returns CDR1 MNHNS and CDR2 SASEGT. The V and J ends lost 6 bases and 0 bases, in that order; junction bases with no gene match: 14. This CDR3 comprises 19 residues.